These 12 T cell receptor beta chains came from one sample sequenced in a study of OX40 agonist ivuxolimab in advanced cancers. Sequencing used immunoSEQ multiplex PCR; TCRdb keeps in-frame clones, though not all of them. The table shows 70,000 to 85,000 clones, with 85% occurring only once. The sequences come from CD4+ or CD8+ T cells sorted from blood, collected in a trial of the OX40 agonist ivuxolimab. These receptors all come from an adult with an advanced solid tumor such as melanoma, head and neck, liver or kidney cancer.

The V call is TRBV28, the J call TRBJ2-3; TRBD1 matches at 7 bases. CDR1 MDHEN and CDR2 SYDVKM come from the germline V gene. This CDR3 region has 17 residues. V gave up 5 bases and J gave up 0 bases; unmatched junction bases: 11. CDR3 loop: CASSPLGTVRSTDTQYF. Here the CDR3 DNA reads TGTGCCAGCAGTCCACTCGGGACAGTTCGTAGCACAGATACGCAGTATTTT.

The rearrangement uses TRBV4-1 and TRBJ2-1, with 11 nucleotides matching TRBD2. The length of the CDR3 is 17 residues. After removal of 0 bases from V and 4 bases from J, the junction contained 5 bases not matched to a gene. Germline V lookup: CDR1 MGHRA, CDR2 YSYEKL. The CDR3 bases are TGCGCCAGCAGCCAAGATCAAGCTAGCGGGAGGTACAATGAGCAGTTCTTC. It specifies CASSQDQASGRYNEQFF.

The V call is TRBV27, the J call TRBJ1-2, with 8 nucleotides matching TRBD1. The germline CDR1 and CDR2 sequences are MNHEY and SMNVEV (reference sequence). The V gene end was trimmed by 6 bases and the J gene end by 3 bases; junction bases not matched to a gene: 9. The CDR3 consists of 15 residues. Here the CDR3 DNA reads TGTGCCAGCAGGCCCCTCGGACAGGGTGACTATGGCTACACCTTC. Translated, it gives CASRPLGQGDYGYTF.

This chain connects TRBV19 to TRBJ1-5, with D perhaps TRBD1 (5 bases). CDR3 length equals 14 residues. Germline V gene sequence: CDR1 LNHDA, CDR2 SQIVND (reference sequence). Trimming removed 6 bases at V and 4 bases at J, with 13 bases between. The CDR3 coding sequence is TGTGCCAGTAGGGGGGAACAGGCAAATCAGCCCCAGCATTTT. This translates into CASRGEQANQPQHF.

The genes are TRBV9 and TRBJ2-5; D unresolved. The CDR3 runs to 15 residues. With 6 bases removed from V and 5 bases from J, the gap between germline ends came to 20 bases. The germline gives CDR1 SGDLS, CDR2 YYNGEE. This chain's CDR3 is CASTAQPKFGETQYF. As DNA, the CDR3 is TGTGCCAGCACCGCGCAGCCCAAGTTTGGGGAGACCCAGTACTTC.

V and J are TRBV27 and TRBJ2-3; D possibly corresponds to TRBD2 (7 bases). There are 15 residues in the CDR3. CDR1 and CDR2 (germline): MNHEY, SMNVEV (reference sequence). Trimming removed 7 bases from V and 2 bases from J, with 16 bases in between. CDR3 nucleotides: TGTGCCAGCACTAAAAGGGGGGGTAACACAGATACGCAGTATTTT. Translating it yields CASTKRGGNTDTQYF.

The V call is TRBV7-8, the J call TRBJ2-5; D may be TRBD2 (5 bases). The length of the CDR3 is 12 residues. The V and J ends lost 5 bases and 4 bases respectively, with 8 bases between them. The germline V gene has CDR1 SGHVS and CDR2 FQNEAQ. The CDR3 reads CASSRDTETQYF. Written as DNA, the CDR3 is TGTGCCAGCAGCCGGGATACAGAGACCCAGTACTTC.

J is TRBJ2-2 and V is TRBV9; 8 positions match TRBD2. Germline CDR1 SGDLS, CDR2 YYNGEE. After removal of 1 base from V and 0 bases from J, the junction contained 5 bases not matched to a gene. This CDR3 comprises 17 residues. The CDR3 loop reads CASSVSLLAANTGELFF. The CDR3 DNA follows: TGTGCCAGCAGCGTATCGCTACTAGCGGCGAACACCGGGGAGCTGTTTTTT.

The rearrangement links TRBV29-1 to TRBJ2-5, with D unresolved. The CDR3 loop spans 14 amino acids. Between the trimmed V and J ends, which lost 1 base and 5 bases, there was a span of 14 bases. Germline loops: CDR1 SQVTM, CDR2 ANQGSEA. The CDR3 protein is CSVEGVGVRETQYF. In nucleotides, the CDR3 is TGCAGCGTTGAAGGCGTTGGGGTCCGGGAGACCCAGTACTTC. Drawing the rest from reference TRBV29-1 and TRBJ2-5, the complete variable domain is SAVISQKPSRDICQRGTSLTIQCQVDSQVTMMFWYRQQPGQSLTLIATANQGSEATYESGFVIDKFPISRPNLTFSTLTVSNMSPEDSSIYLCSVEGVGVRETQYFGPGTRLLVL.

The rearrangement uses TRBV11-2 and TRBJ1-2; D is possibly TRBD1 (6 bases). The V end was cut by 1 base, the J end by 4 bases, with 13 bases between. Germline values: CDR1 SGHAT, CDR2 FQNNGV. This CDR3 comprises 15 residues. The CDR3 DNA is TGTGCCAGCAGCTTAGGTCCAGGGGTCGGCTATGGCTACACCTTC. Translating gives CASSLGPGVGYGYTF.

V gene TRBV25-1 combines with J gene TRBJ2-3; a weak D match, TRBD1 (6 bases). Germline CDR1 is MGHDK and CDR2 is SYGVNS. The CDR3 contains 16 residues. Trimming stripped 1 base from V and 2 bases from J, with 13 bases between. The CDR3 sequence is CASSESQGRDTDTQYF. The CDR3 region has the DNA TGTGCCAGCAGTGAATCTCAGGGGAGAGACACAGATACGCAGTATTTT.

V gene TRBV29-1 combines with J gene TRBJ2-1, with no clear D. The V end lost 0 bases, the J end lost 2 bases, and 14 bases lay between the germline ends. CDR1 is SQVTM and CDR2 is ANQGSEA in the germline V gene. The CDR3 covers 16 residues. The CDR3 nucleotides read TGCAGCGTTGAAGACATGTTCGGGCCCACCTACAATGAGCAGTTCTTC. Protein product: CSVEDMFGPTYNEQFF.